This TCR beta chain was documented in a study of OX40 agonist ivuxolimab in advanced cancers. Study information: Ivuxolimab was administered intravenously to patients at 0.01 to 10 mg/kg every 2 weeks. Treatment received earlier with anti-PD-1, anti-PD-L1 or anti-CTLA-4 agents was allowed, and around 36% had some.

Patients with a history of autoimmune disease or on systemic immunosuppression were excluded. Remarks on this clone: Its target is unknown.

The protocol was immunoSEQ multiplex PCR, while the TCRdb copy is restricted to in-frame clones and leaves out a portion. The table shows tens of thousands of clones, with approximately 94% occurring only once. Notes on the study in general: More expanded clones were found, on average, in CD8+ than in CD4+ T cells.

The TCR originated in an adult with an advanced solid tumor such as melanoma, head and neck, liver or kidney cancer. Specimen: CD4+ or CD8+ T cells sorted from blood, collected in a trial of the OX40 agonist ivuxolimab.

CDR3 sequence reads: CASNPTRGASYEQYF. The CDR3 DNA is TGTGCCAGCAATCCTACGCGGGGTGCCTCCTACGAGCAGTACTTC. J is TRBJ2-7 and V is TRBV6-5, with D maybe TRBD2 (6 bases). V lost 7 bases and J lost 0, with 16 bases in between. Germline V gene lookup returns CDR1 MNHEY and CDR2 SVGAGI. The CDR3 is 15 residues long.